The source of this TCR beta chain is a study of blood T cells in healthy people across ages. Broader study findings: The authors considered diversity estimates from one million T cells to be underestimates. Significant beta diversity loss was already apparent by age about 42, declining roughly linearly.

RNA extraction gave at least 6 micrograms of total RNA per sample. This clonotype was picked up a small number of times. Its antigen is not identified. The junction differs from germline at one of its ends, possibly a read error. The CDR3 contains 15 residues. Germline V CDR1 and CDR2: SSHAT, FNYEAQ (reference sequence). The use of a sample-barcoded 5' primer and a J-beta primer mix characterized a second PCR of roughly 6 to 12 cycles. MiXCR, applied by TCRdb to the 5' RACE reads, yields one record per CDR3 protein. The sample lists approximately 810,000 distinct CDR3 sequences, roughly 26% occurring once.

The sample comprised blood. The receptor was derived from a woman aged 80 or over in good health. The chain recombines TRBV7-7 with TRBJ2-5, with TRBD1 identical over 8 bases. In nucleotides, the CDR3 is TGTGCTAGCAGCTGGGGACAGGCCCGGGGAGAGACCCAGTACTTC. Protein sequence: CASSWGQARGETQYF.